This is a list of T cell receptor beta chains from one sample in a study of response to subunit inactivated influenza vaccine. TCRdb reprocessed the RT-PCR reads via MiXCR and lists one record per CDR3 protein. The sample lists 150,000 to 200,000 distinct CDR3 sequences, 11% occurring once. The sample was non-naive T cells sorted from PBMCs, taken roughly 48 days after vaccination. The receptor source for this set is a man between 45 and 60 years old who received an inactivated influenza vaccine. Both conserved end residues are trimmed from each CDR3.

ASSDPGTGPAYEQY	TRBJ2-7	TRBV7-2
AISALDSSGANVLT	TRBJ2-6	TRBV10-3
SAPGLAGGPLNTDTQY	TRBJ2-3	TRBV20-1
SVRQNLNTEAF	TRBJ1-1	TRBV29-1
ASSLEGLEGDTQY	TRBJ2-3	TRBV5-1
ASSSHGLAGFTDTQY	TRBJ2-3	TRBV7-2
ASSSLDRVRQF	TRBJ2-1	TRBV7-9
ASSFLVTTDTQY	TRBJ2-3	TRBV7-2
ALDIVLSYEQY	TRBJ2-7	TRBV30
ASSTRTGSTDTQY	TRBJ2-3	TRBV5-4
ASSGRKDYGYT	TRBJ1-2	TRBV12-3/TRBV12-4
ASSYTGLGQPQH	TRBJ1-5	TRBV6-2/TRBV6-3
ASSPRGQGHGELF	TRBJ2-2	TRBV7-9
ATTSVGDRANTGELF	TRBJ2-2	TRBV6-2/TRBV6-3
ASSPLRVEAGELF	TRBJ2-2	TRBV9
ASSPGEYEQY	TRBJ2-7	TRBV6-6